The 9 T cell receptor beta chains presented below share a single source sample, sequenced in a study of T cell responses to AZD1222 COVID-19 vaccine. TCRdb keeps only in-frame clones here, not all; method: immunoSEQ multiplex PCR. Here the sample spans around 160,000 clones, 90% to 95% being singletons. The sample was peripheral blood, taken on day 0 of AZD1222 vaccination. These receptors came from an adult in good health.

The CDR3 coding sequence is TGTGCCAGCAGCTTGGGACAGGGGGAGGTCGGGGAGCTGTTTTTT. It codes for CASSLGQGEVGELFF. This chain joins TRBV5-4 and TRBJ2-2, with TRBD1 identical over 9 bases. This CDR3 contains 15 residues. Losses at the gene ends were 0 bases for V and 7 bases for J; bases not matched to a gene: 4. Germline lookup yields CDR1 SGHNT and CDR2 YYREEE (reference sequence).

This chain joins TRBV28 and TRBJ2-3, with 9 bases aligning to TRBD1. V lost 6 bases to trimming and J lost 6 bases; unmatched junction nucleotides: 10. Germline CDR1 reads MDHEN; CDR2 reads SYDVKM. The length of the CDR3 is 15 residues. The CDR3 bases are TGTGCCAGCAGCTCAACAGGGGGCGGTTGGGATACGCAGTATTTT. It translates to CASSSTGGGWDTQYF.

The rearrangement uses TRBV6-5 and TRBJ1-2; D gene uncertain. V was clipped by 2 bases and J by 3 bases, with 16 bases between them. The CDR3 sequence is 16 residues long. Germline CDR1 is MNHEY and CDR2 is SVGAGI. The CDR3 sequence is CASSYGLPSADYGYTF. The CDR3 nucleotides are TGTGCCAGCAGTTACGGGTTGCCATCCGCGGACTATGGCTACACCTTC.

The chain employs TRBV7-2 and TRBJ2-2; the D gene is possibly TRBD2 (5 bases). The V gene lost 0 bases and the J gene lost 0 bases, with 8 bases spanning the gap. The CDR3 totals 16 residues. In germline, CDR1 is SGHTA, CDR2 FQGNSA. CDR3 in amino acids: CASSLAPGSNTGELFF. The CDR3 DNA reads as TGTGCCAGCAGCTTAGCGCCGGGATCGAACACCGGGGAGCTGTTTTTT.

The rearrangement joins TRBV28 to TRBJ2-3; TRBD1 agrees at 10 bases. The CDR3 runs 15 residues. Germline-derived CDR1 and CDR2 are MDHEN and SYDVKM. V dropped 6 bases and J dropped 6; count of bases not matched to a gene: 9. This CDR3 reads CASSPSGQGWDTQYF. CDR3 nucleotides: TGTGCCAGCAGCCCCTCGGGACAGGGGTGGGATACGCAGTATTTT.

The DNA of the CDR3 is TGTGCCAGCAGTTACCCGGACAGGGAGAACACTGAAGCTTTCTTT. Amino acid sequence: CASSYPDRENTEAFF. The chain links TRBV6-2 or TRBV6-3 to TRBJ1-1; TRBD1 matches 8 bases. Losses at the gene ends were 2 bases for V and 1 base for J; bases not matched to a gene: 3. This CDR3 has 15 residues. CDR1 and CDR2 (germline): MNHEY, SVGEGT.

The rearrangement uses TRBV5-1 and TRBJ2-5, with D maybe TRBD1 (6 bases). Trimming cost V 2 bases and J 2 bases, with 10 bases left between them. The CDR3 spans 14 residues. Germline V gives CDR1 SGHRS, CDR2 YFSETQ. In DNA form, the CDR3 reads TGCGCCAGCAGCTTCGAGGGACATCAAGAGACCCAGTACTTC. Encoded protein: CASSFEGHQETQYF.

J is TRBJ1-5 and V is TRBV7-6; D not certain. Per the germline V gene, CDR1 is SGHVS and CDR2 is FNYEAQ. The CDR3 contains 16 residues. The ends were cut back, 0 bases at V and 2 bases at J, with 11 bases in the middle. For the CDR3, the DNA is TGTGCCAGCAGCTTAGCTGGGGATCCGGGCAATCAGCCCCAGCATTTT. Protein sequence: CASSLAGDPGNQPQHF.

The genes are TRBV19 and TRBJ2-1; 11 bases map to TRBD2. In germline, CDR1 is LNHDA, CDR2 SQIVND (reference sequence). Trimming removed 1 base from V and 1 base from J; junction bases left unmatched: 0. The length of the CDR3 is 16 residues. CDR3: CASSIGLAGSYNEQFF. The CDR3 nucleotides read TGTGCCAGTAGTATAGGACTAGCGGGGTCCTACAATGAGCAGTTCTTC.